This passage covers 19 T cell receptor beta chains from one sample sequenced in a study of T cell responses to AZD1222 COVID-19 vaccine. TCRdb's copy holds only in-frame clones and misses some; the assay was immunoSEQ multiplex PCR. The table records about 75,000 clones, approximately 88% of them present only once. The source material was peripheral blood, sampled 28 days after the second dose of the MenACWY control vaccine. The receptors stem from an adult who received the MenACWY meningococcal vaccine as a control.

The chain links TRBV28 to TRBJ1-1; the match to TRBD1 covers 12 bases. The ends lost 3 bases at V and 0 bases at J; junction bases unmatched: 2. The germline V gene encodes CDR1 MDHEN and CDR2 SYDVKM. CDR3 size: 16 residues. Here the CDR3 reads CASSLGQGAMNTEAFF. CDR3 sequence (DNA): TGTGCCAGCAGTTTGGGACAGGGGGCGATGAACACTGAAGCTTTCTTT.

The chain joins TRBV27 to TRBJ1-6; TRBD1 agrees at 9 bases. This CDR3 region has 14 residues. J gave up 7 bases and V 6 bases, and 4 bases lay outside the gene matches. In germline, CDR1 is MNHEY, CDR2 SMNVEV (reference sequence). CDR3 DNA sequence: TGTGCCAGCAGGTCCGGGACAGGGAATTCACCCCTCCACTTT. Amino acid sequence: CASRSGTGNSPLHF.

The chain uses TRBV12-3 or TRBV12-4 and TRBJ1-4; unclear D gene. The V and J ends lost 4 bases and 8 bases respectively, with 5 bases between them. The CDR3 sequence is 11 residues long. The DNA for the CDR3 is TGTGCCAGCAGTTCACAGGAAAAACTGTTTTTT. It specifies CASSSQEKLFF.

The chain combines TRBV5-1 with TRBJ1-3, with 7 bases matching TRBD1. This CDR3 region has 17 residues. V gave up 0 bases and J gave up 7 bases; unmatched junction bases: 13. Germline V gene data show CDR1 as SGHRS and CDR2 as YFSETQ. The CDR3 is CASSLEPHRGRGNTIYF. CDR3 bases: TGCGCCAGCAGCTTGGAGCCCCACAGGGGCCGGGGGAACACCATATATTTT. Variable domain in full (rest from reference TRBV5-1 and TRBJ1-3): KAGVTQTPRYLIKTRGQQVTLSCSPISGHRSVSWYQQTPGQGLQFLFEYFSETQRNKGNFPGRFSGRQFSNSRSEMNVSTLELGDSALYLCASSLEPHRGRGNTIYFGEGSWLTVV.

This sequence joins TRBV12-3 or TRBV12-4 and TRBJ2-3; D is unresolved. The length of the CDR3 is 12 residues. Trimming removed 8 bases at V and 2 bases at J, with 8 bases between. CDR3 protein: CASAAVTDTQYF. The CDR3 DNA reads TGTGCCAGCGCGGCGGTCACAGATACGCAGTATTTT.

Turning to this clone: This CDR3 fails to terminate in the conserved phenylalanine or tryptophan, so it likely reflects a read error. Because the CDR3's place on the DNA is in doubt, the DNA is left out and the CDR3 is given as listed by TCRdb. The chain is built from TRBV30 and TRBJ1-6; no check of the table's D call, TRBD1, against the DNA was made. The CDR3 has 11 residues if both end residues are counted. Germline V lookup: CDR1 GTSNPN, CDR2 SVGIG (reference sequence). The CDR3 loop is CAWSVGPIGEV.

This clone has just one count. This sequence joins TRBV7-2 and TRBJ2-5; no clear D gene. Trimming left V 3 bases short and J 2 bases short, with 7 bases between. Germline CDR1 is SGHTA and CDR2 is FQGNSA. The CDR3 covers 13 residues. Written as DNA, the CDR3 is TGTGCCAGCAGCTTCGGCCTACAAGAGACCCAGTACTTC. It codes for CASSFGLQETQYF.

This clone was picked up a small number of times. The rearrangement links TRBV7-8 to TRBJ1-4, with 7 bases identical to TRBD1. With 3 bases clipped from V and 7 bases from J, the junction kept 11 bases outside the gene matches. Germline V gene sequence: CDR1 SGHVS, CDR2 FQNEAQ. This CDR3 comprises 16 residues. CDR3 amino acids: CASSLETGTATEKLFF. The CDR3, as DNA: TGTGCCAGCAGCTTGGAAACCGGGACAGCCACTGAAAAACTGTTTTTT. Together with reference TRBV7-8 and TRBJ1-4, the CDR3 gives the full variable domain: GAGVSQSPRYKVAKRGQDVALRCDPISGHVSLFWYQQALGQGPEFLTYFQNEAQLDKSGLPSDRFFAERPEGSVSTLKIQRTQQEDSAVYLCASSLETGTATEKLFFGSGTQLSVL.

V usage is TRBV3-1 (or the pseudogene TRBV3-2) and J usage is TRBJ1-1, with no clear D. Germline V CDR1 and CDR2: LGHDT, YNNKEL (reference sequence). The V gene lost 3 bases and the J gene lost 2 bases, with 10 bases spanning the gap. CDR3 length: 14 residues. CDR3 loop: CASSHVSRNTEAFF. The DNA for the CDR3 is TGTGCCAGCAGCCACGTTTCCCGAAACACTGAAGCTTTCTTT.

The chain couples TRBV2 to TRBJ1-4; 7 nucleotides match TRBD1. The ends lost 6 bases at V and 8 bases at J; junction bases unmatched: 9. This CDR3 spans 14 amino acids. Germline-derived CDR1 and CDR2 are SNHLY and FYNNEI. CDR3 loop: CASRPGGGVEKLFF. The CDR3 coding sequence is TGTGCCAGCAGGCCAGGGGGAGGAGTAGAAAAACTGTTTTTT.

CDR3 in amino acids: CASSYSSGGADEQFF. The CDR3 nucleotides read TGTGCCAGCAGTTACTCGAGCGGGGGGGCCGATGAGCAGTTCTTC. J is TRBJ2-1 and V is TRBV6-5; 10 positions agree with TRBD2. Trimming removed 0 bases from V and 8 bases from J; junction bases left unmatched: 4. The CDR3 has 15 residues. Germline assignment: CDR1 MNHEY and CDR2 SVGAGI.

V gene TRBV7-9 combines with J gene TRBJ1-1; no clear D gene. CDR3 length: 12 residues. The germline V and J ends were trimmed by 11 bases and 1 base, with 11 bases remaining between them. Germline V gene lookup returns CDR1 SEHNR and CDR2 FQNEAQ (reference sequence). The CDR3 DNA reads TGTGCCGGGTGGAAGGGGAACACTGAAGCTTTCTTT. The encoded protein is CAGWKGNTEAFF.

The chain has TRBV11-2 and TRBJ2-3, with 12 bases lining up with TRBD1. Looked up from germline, CDR1 is SGHAT and CDR2 is FQNNGV. The CDR3 contains 15 residues. The trim removed 4 bases at V and 6 bases at J, leaving 5 bases unmatched. The CDR3 is CASSSGQGAPDTQYF. CDR3 sequence (DNA): TGTGCCAGCAGCTCGGGACAGGGGGCGCCGGATACGCAGTATTTT.

This clone was found once. J is TRBJ1-2 and V is TRBV19; the D gene is possibly TRBD1 (6 bases). Trimming took off 5 bases at V and 4 bases at J, with 14 bases between the two ends. Germline lookup yields CDR1 LNHDA and CDR2 SQIVND (reference sequence). The CDR3 runs 14 residues. CDR3 amino acids: CASSGGIRGYGYTF. The CDR3, as DNA: TGTGCCAGTAGTGGGGGCATAAGAGGCTATGGCTACACCTTC.

The chain employs TRBV27 and TRBJ1-2; TRBD1 matches at 8 bases. Germline CDR1 and CDR2: MNHEY and SMNVEV (reference sequence). Trimming at V came to 4 bases and at J to 6 bases, leaving 10 bases not matched to a gene. This CDR3 comprises 15 residues. For the CDR3, the DNA is TGTGCCAGCAGTTCAGCCAGGGGGCGTCTCGATGGCTACACCTTC. This gives the protein CASSSARGRLDGYTF.

V gene TRBV15 combines with J gene TRBJ1-5; the D gene is possibly TRBD1 (5 bases). With 0 bases removed from V and 2 bases from J, the gap between germline ends came to 8 bases. The CDR3 spans 15 residues. Germline V lookup: CDR1 LNHNV, CDR2 YYDKDF (reference sequence). Written as DNA, the CDR3 is TGTGCCACCAGCAGAGATTCAGGGCGCAATCAGCCCCAGCATTTT. Its protein is CATSRDSGRNQPQHF.

The chain has TRBV28 and TRBJ1-2, with 7 bases matching TRBD1. CDR1 is MDHEN, CDR2 SYDVKM, per germline. This CDR3 has 14 residues. With 5 bases clipped from V and 5 bases from J, the junction kept 8 bases outside the gene matches. In DNA form, the CDR3 reads TGTGCCAGCAGTCGACCGACAGGGCGGTATGGCTACACCTTC. This encodes CASSRPTGRYGYTF.

The rearrangement joins TRBV5-5 to TRBJ1-2; no reliable D call. This CDR3 has 13 residues. Per germline, CDR1 SGHKS and CDR2 YYEKEE (reference sequence). V was trimmed by 4 bases and J by 0 bases, leaving 7 bases between them. The CDR3 spells CASSPDTNYGYTF. CDR3 bases: TGTGCCAGCAGCCCCGATACTAACTATGGCTACACCTTC.

This sequence joins TRBV14 and TRBJ1-1; the D gene is possibly TRBD1 (5 bases). The CDR3 sequence is 13 residues long. The germline V gene has CDR1 SGHDN and CDR2 FVKESK. The V and J ends lost 2 bases and 11 bases respectively, with 15 bases between them. The DNA for the CDR3 is TGTGCCAGCAGCCAAAATTCGGGGACTTGGGCTTTCTTT. Its protein is CASSQNSGTWAFF.